This T cell receptor beta chain is from a study of blood T cell repertoires in COVID-19. For the study at large: The United States, Italy and Spain were the sources of the acute and convalescent COVID-19 samples.

The CDR3 runs to 16 residues. Assay: immunoSEQ multiplex PCR; the TCRdb copy retains only in-frame clones and omits some. The sample contains 200,000 to 300,000 clones, approximately 86% of which appear only once. The sequence came from a woman between 55 and 75 years old with active or convalescent COVID-19. Sequencing was performed on peripheral blood. The genes are TRBV21-1 and TRBJ1-4. TRBV21-1 is marked as a pseudogene. This chain's CDR3 is CASSLWRADLIVELFF. The CDR3 DNA is TGTGCCAGCAGCCTATGGCGGGCAGACCTGATTGTTGAACTGTTTTTT.